This entry lists 13 T cell receptor beta chains sequenced from one sample in a study of OX40 agonist ivuxolimab in advanced cancers. The repertoire was sequenced with immunoSEQ multiplex PCR; TCRdb's copy has only in-frame clones and lacks some. The sample has 30,000 to 45,000 clones; about three quarters are singletons. The specimen comprised CD4+ or CD8+ T cells sorted from blood, sampled in a trial of the OX40 agonist ivuxolimab. The receptors were gathered from an adult with an advanced solid tumor such as melanoma, head and neck, liver or kidney cancer.

V and J are TRBV29-1 and TRBJ2-7; a possible D gene is TRBD1 (6 bases). Trimming took 6 bases from V and 2 from J, leaving 11 bases between them. CDR1 SQVTM and CDR2 ANQGSEA come from the germline V gene. The CDR3 runs 12 residues. This chain's CDR3 is CSVHQGPYEQYF. CDR3 coding DNA: TGCAGCGTGCACCAGGGGCCCTACGAGCAGTACTTC.

CDR3 in amino acids: CASSLGLGGGGSYNEQFF. The CDR3, as DNA: TGTGCCAGCAGCTTAGGTCTAGGAGGCGGGGGGTCCTACAATGAGCAGTTCTTC. The chain links TRBV11-2 to TRBJ2-1; 8 bases align to TRBD2. The CDR3 is 18 residues long. Trimming took 1 base from V and 1 from J; bases not matched to a gene: 9. Germline V CDR1 and CDR2: SGHAT, FQNNGV.

The chain has TRBV9 and TRBJ2-6; TRBD1 matches at 7 bases. CDR3 size: 18 residues. Germline values: CDR1 SGDLS, CDR2 YYNGEE. The junction had 6 bases not matched to a gene; V was cut back by 0 bases and J by 0 bases. Written as DNA, the CDR3 is TGTGCCAGCAGCGTAGAAGGGGGCTACGTCTCTGGGGCCAACGTCCTGACTTTC. Its translation is CASSVEGGYVSGANVLTF.

The chain is built from TRBV7-9 and TRBJ1-1; TRBD1 might be the D (6 bases). The length of the CDR3 is 15 residues. CDR1 is SEHNR and CDR2 is FQNEAQ in the germline V gene (reference sequence). The V gene lost 4 bases and the J gene lost 2 bases, with 14 bases spanning the gap. CDR3 amino acids: CASSSHGRGNTEAFF. CDR3 DNA sequence: TGTGCCAGCAGCTCTCACGGCAGGGGTAACACTGAAGCTTTCTTT.

The chain is built from TRBV27 and TRBJ1-6, with TRBD1 identical over 9 bases. Germline CDR1 reads MNHEY; CDR2 reads SMNVEV (reference sequence). V gave up 5 bases and J gave up 5 bases; unmatched junction bases: 7. This CDR3 spans 16 amino acids. Here the CDR3 reads CASSDPGQGNNSPLHF. The CDR3 DNA is TGTGCCAGCAGTGACCCGGGACAGGGAAATAATTCACCCCTCCACTTT.

The chain employs TRBV6-1 and TRBJ1-5; D is possibly TRBD1 (6 bases). This CDR3 is built from 15 residues. Trimming pared 1 base from V and 4 bases from J, leaving 11 bases between. The germline gives CDR1 MNHNS, CDR2 SASEGT. CDR3 region: CASSEGTVGNQPQHF. CDR3 sequence (DNA): TGTGCCAGCAGTGAAGGGACAGTCGGGAATCAGCCCCAGCATTTT.

The chain links TRBV4-1 to TRBJ2-6; 9 nucleotides align to TRBD2. With V trimmed by 2 bases and J by 0 bases, 2 bases remained unmatched. The CDR3 is made up of 17 amino acids. Germline CDR1 MGHRA, CDR2 YSYEKL. The CDR3 protein is CASSQLAGSSGANVLTF. In DNA form, the CDR3 reads TGCGCCAGCAGCCAACTAGCGGGGAGCTCTGGGGCCAACGTCCTGACTTTC.

The CDR3: CSASHGEKLFF. CDR3 in DNA: TGCAGTGCTAGTCACGGTGAAAAACTGTTTTTT. The chain joins TRBV20-1 to TRBJ1-4, with D unresolved. Germline lookup yields CDR1 DFQATT and CDR2 SNEGSKA (reference sequence). This CDR3 region has 11 residues. Between the trimmed V and J ends, which lost 3 bases and 7 bases, there was a span of 6 bases.

The chain is built from TRBV19 and TRBJ2-1; no reliable D call. This CDR3 is 13 amino acids long. Trimming pared 5 bases from V and 5 bases from J, leaving 10 bases between. The germline CDR1 and CDR2 sequences are LNHDA and SQIVND (reference sequence). CDR3 in amino acids: CASSLDAHNEQFF. CDR3 sequence (DNA): TGTGCCAGTAGTCTCGACGCCCACAATGAGCAGTTCTTC.

DNA of the CDR3: TGTGCCAGCAGCCACCCCCAGCCGAACTATGGCTACACCTTC. Translated, it gives CASSHPQPNYGYTF. This sequence joins TRBV6-5 and TRBJ1-2; D ambiguous. CDR1 is MNHEY, CDR2 SVGAGI, per germline. Deletions cut 6 bases from V and 2 bases from J, with 13 bases between. This CDR3 spans 14 amino acids.

CDR3 sequence reads: CARGGTEAFF. The CDR3 nucleotides read TGCGCCAGGGGGGGCACTGAAGCTTTCTTT. This chain uses TRBV20-1 with TRBJ1-1; TRBD1 aligns across 7 bases. Per the germline V gene, CDR1 is DFQATT and CDR2 is SNEGSKA (reference sequence). There are 10 residues in the CDR3.

This chain connects TRBV5-1 to TRBJ2-3; 12 bases are a match to TRBD2. Germline CDR1 SGHRS, CDR2 YFSETQ. CDR3 size: 16 residues. Germline trimming cut 4 bases from V and 4 bases from J; bases unmatched to any gene: 7. CDR3 in amino acids: CASSLTSGGSADTQYF. DNA for the CDR3: TGCGCCAGCAGCCTGACTAGCGGGGGCTCGGCAGATACGCAGTATTTT.

V and J are TRBV6-5 and TRBJ1-1; D is possibly TRBD1 (5 bases). V gave up 0 bases and J gave up 2 bases, with 10 bases separating them. Per the germline V gene, CDR1 is MNHEY and CDR2 is SVGAGI. The length of the CDR3 is 15 residues. CDR3 region: CASSYSRGGNTEAFF. CDR3 nucleotide sequence: TGTGCCAGCAGTTACTCGAGGGGCGGAAACACTGAAGCTTTCTTT.